This T cell receptor (beta chain) was found in a study of blood T cell repertoires in COVID-19. Study in general: T cells, B-cell-depleted T cells, or PBMCs supplied cDNA or gDNA.

CDR1 MNHEY and CDR2 SVGAGI come from the germline V gene. Trimming cost V 5 bases and J 1 base; bases outside gene matches: 4. This CDR3 has 14 amino acids. Sequencing used immunoSEQ multiplex PCR; TCRdb keeps in-frame clones, though not all of them. The sample holds some 300,000 clones, roughly 90% seen once. The receptor was derived from a woman under 30 with acute COVID-19. J is TRBJ1-1 and V is TRBV6-5; 7 bases line up with TRBD1. Material: PBMCs or T cells enriched from blood (not recorded which). The CDR3, as DNA: TGTGCCAGCAGTATCGGACAGGCGAACACTGAAGCTTTCTTT. Translated, it gives CASSIGQANTEAFF.